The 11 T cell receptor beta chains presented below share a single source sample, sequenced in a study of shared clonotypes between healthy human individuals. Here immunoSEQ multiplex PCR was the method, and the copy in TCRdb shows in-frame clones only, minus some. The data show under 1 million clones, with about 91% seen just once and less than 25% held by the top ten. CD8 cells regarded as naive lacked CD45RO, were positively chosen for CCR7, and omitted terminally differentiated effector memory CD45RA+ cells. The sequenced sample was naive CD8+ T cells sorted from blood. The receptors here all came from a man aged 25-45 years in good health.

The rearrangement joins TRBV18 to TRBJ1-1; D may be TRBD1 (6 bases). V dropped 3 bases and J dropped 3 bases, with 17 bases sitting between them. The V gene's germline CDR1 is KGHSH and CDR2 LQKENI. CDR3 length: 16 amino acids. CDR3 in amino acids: CASSPPNRVRDTEAFF. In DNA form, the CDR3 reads TGTGCCAGCTCACCCCCAAACAGGGTCCGGGACACTGAAGCTTTCTTT.

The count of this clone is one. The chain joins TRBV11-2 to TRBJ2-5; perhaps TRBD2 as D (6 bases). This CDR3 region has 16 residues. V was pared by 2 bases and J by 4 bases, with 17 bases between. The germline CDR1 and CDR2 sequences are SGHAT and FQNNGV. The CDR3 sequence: CASSLLRGLSGETQYF. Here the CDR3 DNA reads TGTGCCAGCAGCTTACTACGGGGACTGAGCGGAGAGACCCAGTACTTC.

CDR3 protein: CASSFAGPQYF. CDR3 DNA: TGTGCCAGCAGCTTTGCGGGACCCCAGTACTTC. The rearrangement joins TRBV7-2 to TRBJ2-5; possibly TRBD2 for D (6 bases). CDR1 and CDR2 from the germline V gene are SGHTA and FQGNSA. The CDR3 extends over 11 amino acids. The V end lost 3 bases, the J end lost 9 bases, and 8 bases lay between the germline ends. Together with reference TRBV7-2 and TRBJ2-5, the CDR3 gives the full variable domain: GAGVSQSPSNKVTEKGKDVELRCDPISGHTALYWYRQSLGQGLEFLIYFQGNSAPDKSGLPSDRFSAERTGGSVSTLTIQRTQQEDSAVYLCASSFAGPQYFGPGTRLLVL.

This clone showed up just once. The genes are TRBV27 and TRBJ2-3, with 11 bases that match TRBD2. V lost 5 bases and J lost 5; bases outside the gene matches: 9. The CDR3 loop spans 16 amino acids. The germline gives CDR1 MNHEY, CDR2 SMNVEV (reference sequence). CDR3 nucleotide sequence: TGTGCCAGCAGTACCGGGACTAGCGGACGGGAAGATACGCAGTATTTT. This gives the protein CASSTGTSGREDTQYF.

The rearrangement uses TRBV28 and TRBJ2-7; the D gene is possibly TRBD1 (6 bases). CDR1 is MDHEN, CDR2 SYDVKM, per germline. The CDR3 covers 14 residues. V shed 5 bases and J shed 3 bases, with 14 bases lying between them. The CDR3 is CASSGQLTNYEQYF. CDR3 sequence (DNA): TGTGCCAGCAGTGGACAGCTTACTAACTACGAGCAGTACTTC.

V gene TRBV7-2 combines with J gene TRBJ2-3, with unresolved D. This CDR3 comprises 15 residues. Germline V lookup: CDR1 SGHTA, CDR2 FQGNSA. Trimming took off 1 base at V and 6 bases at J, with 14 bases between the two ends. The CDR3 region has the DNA TGTGCCAGCAGCTTAGACCCCGGGCTTCGGGATACGCAGTATTTT. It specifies CASSLDPGLRDTQYF. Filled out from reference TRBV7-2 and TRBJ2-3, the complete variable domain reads GAGVSQSPSNKVTEKGKDVELRCDPISGHTALYWYRQSLGQGLEFLIYFQGNSAPDKSGLPSDRFSAERTGGSVSTLTIQRTQQEDSAVYLCASSLDPGLRDTQYFGPGTRLTVL.

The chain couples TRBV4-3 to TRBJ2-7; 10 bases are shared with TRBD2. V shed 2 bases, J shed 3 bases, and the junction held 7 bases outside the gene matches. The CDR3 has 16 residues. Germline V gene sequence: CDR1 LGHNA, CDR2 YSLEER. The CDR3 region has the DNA TGCGCCAGCAGCCAAAGTCTAGCGGGAGTGGGCTACGAGCAGTACTTC. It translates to CASSQSLAGVGYEQYF.

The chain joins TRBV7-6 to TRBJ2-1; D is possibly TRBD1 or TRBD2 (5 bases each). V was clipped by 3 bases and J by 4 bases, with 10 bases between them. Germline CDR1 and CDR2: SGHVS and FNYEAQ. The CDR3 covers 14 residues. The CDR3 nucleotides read TGTGCCAGCAGCTTTGGGGGAGCATACAATGAGCAGTTCTTC. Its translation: CASSFGGAYNEQFF.

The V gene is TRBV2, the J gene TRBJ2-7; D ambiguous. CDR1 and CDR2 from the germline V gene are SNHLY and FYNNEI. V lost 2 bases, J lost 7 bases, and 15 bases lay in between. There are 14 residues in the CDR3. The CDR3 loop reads CASSELARPDEQYF. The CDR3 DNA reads TGTGCCAGCAGTGAACTGGCCAGGCCTGATGAGCAGTACTTC.

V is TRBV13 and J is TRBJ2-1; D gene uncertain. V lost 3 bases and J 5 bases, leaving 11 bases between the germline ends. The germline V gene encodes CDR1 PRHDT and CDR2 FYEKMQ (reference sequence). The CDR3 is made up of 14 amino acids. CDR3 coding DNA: TGTGCCAGCAGCTTTGGGGTGGGTCACAATGAGCAGTTCTTC. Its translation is CASSFGVGHNEQFF.

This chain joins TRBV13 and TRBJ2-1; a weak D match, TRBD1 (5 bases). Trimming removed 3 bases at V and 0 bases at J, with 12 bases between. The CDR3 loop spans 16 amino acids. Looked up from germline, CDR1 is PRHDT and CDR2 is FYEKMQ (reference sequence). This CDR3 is CASSLGPRRSYNEQFF. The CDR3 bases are TGTGCCAGCAGCTTGGGGCCCCGGCGCTCCTACAATGAGCAGTTCTTC. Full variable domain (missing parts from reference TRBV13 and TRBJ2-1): AAGVIQSPRHLIKEKRETATLKCYPIPRHDTVYWYQQGPGQDPQFLISFYEKMQSDKGSIPDRFSAQQFSDYHSELNMSSLELGDSALYFCASSLGPRRSYNEQFFGPGTRLTVL.